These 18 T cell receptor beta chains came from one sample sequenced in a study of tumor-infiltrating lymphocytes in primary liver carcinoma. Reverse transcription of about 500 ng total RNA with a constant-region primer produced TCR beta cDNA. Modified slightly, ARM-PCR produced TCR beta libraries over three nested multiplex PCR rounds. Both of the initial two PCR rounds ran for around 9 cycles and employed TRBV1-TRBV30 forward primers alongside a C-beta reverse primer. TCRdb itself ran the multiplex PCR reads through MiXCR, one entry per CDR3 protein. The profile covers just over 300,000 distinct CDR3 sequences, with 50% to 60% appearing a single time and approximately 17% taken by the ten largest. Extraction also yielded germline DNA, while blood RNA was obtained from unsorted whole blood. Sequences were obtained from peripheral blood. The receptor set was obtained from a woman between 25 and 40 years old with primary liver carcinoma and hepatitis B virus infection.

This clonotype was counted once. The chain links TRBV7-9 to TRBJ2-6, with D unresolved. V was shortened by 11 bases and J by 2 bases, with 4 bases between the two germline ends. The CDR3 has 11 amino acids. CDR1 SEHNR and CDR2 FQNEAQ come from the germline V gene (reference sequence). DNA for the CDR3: TGTGCCTGCCCTGGGGCCAACGTCCTGACTTTC. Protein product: CACPGANVLTF.

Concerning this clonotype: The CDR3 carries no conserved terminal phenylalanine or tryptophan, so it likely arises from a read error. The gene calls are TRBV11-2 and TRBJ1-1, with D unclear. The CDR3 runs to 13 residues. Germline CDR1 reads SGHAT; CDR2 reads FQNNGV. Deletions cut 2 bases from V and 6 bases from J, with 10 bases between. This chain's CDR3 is CASSLINKAEAFS. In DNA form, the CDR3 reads TGTGCCAGCAGCTTAATCAACAAAGCTGAAGCTTTCTCT.

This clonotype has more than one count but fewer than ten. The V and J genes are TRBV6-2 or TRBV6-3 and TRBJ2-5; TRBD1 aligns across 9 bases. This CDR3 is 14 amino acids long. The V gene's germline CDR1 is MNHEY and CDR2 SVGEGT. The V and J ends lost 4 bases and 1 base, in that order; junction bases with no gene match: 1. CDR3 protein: CASSWTGAQETQYF. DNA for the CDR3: TGTGCCAGCAGTTGGACAGGGGCCCAAGAGACCCAGTACTTC.

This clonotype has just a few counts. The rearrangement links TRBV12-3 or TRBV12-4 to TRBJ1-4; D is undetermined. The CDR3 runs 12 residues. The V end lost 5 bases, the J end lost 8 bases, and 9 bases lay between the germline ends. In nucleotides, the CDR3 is TGTGCCAGCAGTGAAAATGGAGAAAAACTGTTTTTT. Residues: CASSENGEKLFF.

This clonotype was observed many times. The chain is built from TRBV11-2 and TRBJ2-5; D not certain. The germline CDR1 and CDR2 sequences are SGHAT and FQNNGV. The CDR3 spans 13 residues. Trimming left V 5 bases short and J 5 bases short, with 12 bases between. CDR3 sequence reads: CASSLPAGETQYF. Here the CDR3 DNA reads TGTGCCAGCAGCCTGCCAGCTGGCGAGACCCAGTACTTC.

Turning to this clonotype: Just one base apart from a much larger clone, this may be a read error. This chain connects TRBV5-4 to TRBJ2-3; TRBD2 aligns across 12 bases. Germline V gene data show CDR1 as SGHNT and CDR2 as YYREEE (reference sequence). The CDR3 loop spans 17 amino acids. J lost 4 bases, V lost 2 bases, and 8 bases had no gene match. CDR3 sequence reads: CASSLPPGLAGSDTQYF. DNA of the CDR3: TGTGCCAGCAGCTTACCCCCGGGACTAGCGGGCTCAGATACGCAGTATTTT.

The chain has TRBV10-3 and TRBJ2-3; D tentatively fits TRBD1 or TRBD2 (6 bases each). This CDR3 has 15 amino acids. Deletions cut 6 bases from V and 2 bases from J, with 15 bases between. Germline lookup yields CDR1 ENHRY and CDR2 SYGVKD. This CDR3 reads CAIRGASANTDTQYF. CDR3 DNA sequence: TGTGCCATCAGGGGGGCTAGCGCGAACACAGATACGCAGTATTTT.

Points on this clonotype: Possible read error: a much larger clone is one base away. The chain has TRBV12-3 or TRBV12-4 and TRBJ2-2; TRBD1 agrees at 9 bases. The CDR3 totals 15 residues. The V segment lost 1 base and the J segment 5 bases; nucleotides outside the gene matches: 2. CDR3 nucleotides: TGTGCCAGCAGTTTAGACAGGGGGCCGACCGGGGAGCTGTTTTTT. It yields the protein CASSLDRGPTGELFF.

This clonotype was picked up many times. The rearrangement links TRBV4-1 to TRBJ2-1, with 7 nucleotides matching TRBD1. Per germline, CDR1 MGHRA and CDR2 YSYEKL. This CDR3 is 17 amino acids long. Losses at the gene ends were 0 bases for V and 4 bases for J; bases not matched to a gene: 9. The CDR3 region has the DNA TGCGCCAGCAGCCAAGATGAAGTAGACAGGGTGTACAATGAGCAGTTCTTC. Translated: CASSQDEVDRVYNEQFF.

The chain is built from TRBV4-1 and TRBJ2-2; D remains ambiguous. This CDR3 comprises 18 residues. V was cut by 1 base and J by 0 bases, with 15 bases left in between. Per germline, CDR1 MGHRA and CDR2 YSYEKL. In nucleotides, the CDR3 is TGCGCCAGCAGCCAAGGATATACAGAACTCCCGAACACCGGGGAGCTGTTTTTT. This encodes CASSQGYTELPNTGELFF.

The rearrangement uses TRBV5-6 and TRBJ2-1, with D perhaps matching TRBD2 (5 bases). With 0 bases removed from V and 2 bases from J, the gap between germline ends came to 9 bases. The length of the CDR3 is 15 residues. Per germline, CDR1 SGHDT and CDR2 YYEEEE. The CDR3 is CASSLGGIPYNEQFF. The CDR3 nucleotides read TGTGCCAGCAGCTTGGGAGGGATTCCCTACAATGAGCAGTTCTTC.

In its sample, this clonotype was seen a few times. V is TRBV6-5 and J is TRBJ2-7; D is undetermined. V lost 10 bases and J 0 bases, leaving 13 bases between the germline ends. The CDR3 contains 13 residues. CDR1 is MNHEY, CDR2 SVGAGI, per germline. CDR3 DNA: TGTGCCACCAAAAACACAAACTCCTACGAGCAGTACTTC. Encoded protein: CATKNTNSYEQYF.

The CDR3 reads CASRPGQGVTTNGYTF. For the CDR3, the DNA is TGTGCCAGCAGACCGGGACAGGGAGTAACAACCAATGGCTACACCTTC. The V call is TRBV12-3 or TRBV12-4, the J call TRBJ1-2; 9 nucleotides match TRBD1. CDR3 length: 16 residues. V shed 6 bases, J shed 6 bases, and the junction held 14 bases outside the gene matches.

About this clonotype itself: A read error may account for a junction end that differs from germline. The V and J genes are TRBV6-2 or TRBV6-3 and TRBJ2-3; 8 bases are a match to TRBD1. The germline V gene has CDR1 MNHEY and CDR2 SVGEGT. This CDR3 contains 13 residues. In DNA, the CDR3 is TGTACCAGCAGGCAGGGGGCATGGGATACGCAGTATTTT. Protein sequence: CTSRQGAWDTQYF.

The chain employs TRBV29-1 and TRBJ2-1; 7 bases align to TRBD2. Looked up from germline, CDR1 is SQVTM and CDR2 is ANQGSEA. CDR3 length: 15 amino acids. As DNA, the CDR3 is TGCAGTGTCCCCGGAGAAGCGGGGCTGTACAATGAGCAGTTCTTC. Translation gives CSVPGEAGLYNEQFF.

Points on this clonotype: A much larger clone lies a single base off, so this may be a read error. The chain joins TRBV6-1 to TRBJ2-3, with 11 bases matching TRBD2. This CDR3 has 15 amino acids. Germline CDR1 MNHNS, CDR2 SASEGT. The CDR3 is CVSRLLAGVADTQYF. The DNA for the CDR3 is TGTGTCAGCAGGCTACTAGCGGGAGTCGCAGATACGCAGTATTTT.

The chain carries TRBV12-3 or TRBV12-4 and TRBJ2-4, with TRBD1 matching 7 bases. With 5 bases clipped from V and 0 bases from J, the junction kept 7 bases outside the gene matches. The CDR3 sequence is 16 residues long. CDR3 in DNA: TGTGCCAGCAGTCCCTGGACAGGCCTAGCCAAAAACATTCAGTACTTC. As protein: CASSPWTGLAKNIQYF.

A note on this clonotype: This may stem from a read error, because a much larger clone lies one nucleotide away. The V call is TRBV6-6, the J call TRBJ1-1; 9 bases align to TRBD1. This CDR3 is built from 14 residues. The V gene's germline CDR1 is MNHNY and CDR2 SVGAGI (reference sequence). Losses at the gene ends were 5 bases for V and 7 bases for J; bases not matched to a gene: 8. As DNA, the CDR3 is TGTGCCAGCAGTGAACAGGGGGCTGACAATGAAGCTTTCTTT. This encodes CASSEQGADNEAFF.